The 26 T cell receptor beta chains given below trace back to one sample, sequenced in a study of control samples from healthy donors and cancer patients. Assay: immunoSEQ multiplex PCR; the TCRdb copy retains only in-frame clones and omits some. This table holds more than 80,000 clones, approximately 95% found once. The sequenced sample was blood. The receptors were sampled from a young man in good health.

The V gene is TRBV4-1, the J gene TRBJ2-5, with D perhaps matching TRBD2 (5 bases). The germline V gene encodes CDR1 MGHRA and CDR2 YSYEKL. The CDR3 has 15 residues. Trimming stripped 1 base from V and 2 bases from J, with 11 bases between. The CDR3 loop reads CASSQAGFPQETQYF. In nucleotides, the CDR3 is TGCGCCAGCAGCCAAGCGGGGTTTCCACAAGAGACCCAGTACTTC.

V gene TRBV7-9 combines with J gene TRBJ1-5; D gene unclear. Germline assignment: CDR1 SEHNR and CDR2 FQNEAQ (reference sequence). V was clipped by 0 bases and J by 3 bases, with 12 bases between them. This CDR3 has 16 residues. The CDR3: CASSLAVAENNQPQHF. The CDR3, as DNA: TGTGCCAGCAGCTTAGCTGTGGCAGAGAACAATCAGCCCCAGCATTTT.

The genes are TRBV19 and TRBJ1-1, with 7 bases matching TRBD1. Trimming cost V 5 bases and J 0 bases; bases outside gene matches: 6. The CDR3 runs 15 residues. Looked up from germline, CDR1 is LNHDA and CDR2 is SQIVND (reference sequence). The CDR3, as DNA: TGTGCCAGTAGTGTAACAGGGGTGGTGAACACTGAAGCTTTCTTT. Translated, it gives CASSVTGVVNTEAFF.

The chain recombines TRBV7-9 with TRBJ1-5; D call uncertain. This CDR3 comprises 13 residues. Germline V gene sequence: CDR1 SEHNR, CDR2 FQNEAQ (reference sequence). Trimming left V 2 bases short and J 7 bases short, with 9 bases between. This CDR3 reads CASSLSAEQPQHF. CDR3 in DNA: TGTGCCAGCAGCTTATCTGCAGAGCAGCCCCAGCATTTT.

The chain uses TRBV7-6 and TRBJ1-4; a weak D match, TRBD1 (5 bases). Trimming shortened V by 5 bases and J by 4 bases, and 11 bases separated the two germline ends. The V gene's germline CDR1 is SGHVS and CDR2 FNYEAQ. This CDR3 has 14 residues. DNA for the CDR3: TGTGCCAGCAGCGAAAGACAGTTTAATGAAAAACTGTTTTTT. It encodes CASSERQFNEKLFF. Together with reference TRBV7-6 and TRBJ1-4, the CDR3 gives the full variable domain: GAGVSQSPRYKVTKRGQDVALRCDPISGHVSLYWYRQALGQGPEFLTYFNYEAQQDKSGLPNDRFSAERPEGSISTLTIQRTEQRDSAMYRCASSERQFNEKLFFGSGTQLSVL.

The chain has TRBV9 and TRBJ2-1; 12 nucleotides align to TRBD2. Per the germline V gene, CDR1 is SGDLS and CDR2 is YYNGEE. Unmatched junction bases numbered 2, after V lost 2 bases and J lost 8 bases. The CDR3 has 14 residues. The CDR3 DNA reads as TGTGCCAGCAGCGTGACTAGCGGGAGCTATGAGCAGTTCTTC. This translates into CASSVTSGSYEQFF.

The chain carries TRBV24-1 and TRBJ2-1; the D is unclear. V gave up 4 bases and J gave up 4 bases, with 7 bases separating them. The V gene's germline CDR1 is KGHDR and CDR2 SFDVKD. The CDR3 is 13 residues long. CDR3 nucleotide sequence: TGTGCCACCAGTGACACAGCATACAATGAGCAGTTCTTC. Amino acid sequence: CATSDTAYNEQFF.

This clone was picked up one time. The chain recombines TRBV7-9 with TRBJ1-4; the D is unclear. In germline, CDR1 is SEHNR, CDR2 FQNEAQ (reference sequence). V shed 2 bases and J shed 4 bases, with 11 bases lying between them. CDR3 length equals 15 residues. The DNA of the CDR3 is TGTGCCAGCAGCTTACTCCAGGAGATTAATGAAAAACTGTTTTTT. Protein sequence: CASSLLQEINEKLFF.

This clone was recorded once. Other DNA sequences in the same sample also yield this CDR3. V usage is TRBV7-2 and J usage is TRBJ1-2, with 11 bases identical to TRBD1. The CDR3 loop spans 15 amino acids. Losses at the gene ends were 2 bases for V and 8 bases for J; bases not matched to a gene: 7. CDR1 and CDR2 from the germline V gene are SGHTA and FQGNSA. The CDR3 loop reads CASSLKGTGGAGYTF. CDR3 in DNA: TGTGCCAGCAGCTTAAAGGGGACAGGGGGGGCGGGCTACACCTTC.

The chain employs TRBV7-7 and TRBJ2-6, with a possible D match to TRBD1 (5 bases). V dropped 5 bases and J dropped 4 bases, with 12 bases sitting between them. CDR1 and CDR2 (germline): SSHAT, FNYEAQ (reference sequence). This CDR3 spans 15 amino acids. Here the CDR3 DNA reads TGTGCCAGCAGCAAAGGGGCAGGGGGGGCCAACGTCCTGACTTTC. Protein sequence: CASSKGAGGANVLTF.

This sequence joins TRBV19 and TRBJ2-2; D remains ambiguous. This CDR3 has 16 residues. The V and J ends lost 5 bases and 1 base respectively, with 14 bases between them. Germline lookup yields CDR1 LNHDA and CDR2 SQIVND (reference sequence). CDR3 DNA sequence: TGTGCCAGTAGTTGGGTGGCCAGCCAGAACACCGGGGAGCTGTTTTTT. This encodes CASSWVASQNTGELFF.

This clone was recorded only once. CDR3: CASSRLGGGNTEAFF. Written as DNA, the CDR3 is TGTGCCAGCAGCCGGTTAGGGGGCGGGAACACTGAAGCTTTCTTT. This chain uses TRBV4-2 with TRBJ1-1; 7 bases are shared with TRBD1. Germline CDR1 and CDR2: LGHNA and YNFKEQ. V was pared by 4 bases and J by 1 base, with 6 bases of the junction left unmatched. This CDR3 spans 15 amino acids.

The chain employs TRBV14 and TRBJ1-6; 7 nucleotides line up with TRBD1. Per germline, CDR1 SGHDN and CDR2 FVKESK. Trimming cost V 1 base and J 7 bases; bases outside gene matches: 10. The CDR3 has 17 residues. CDR3 bases: TGTGCCAGCAGCCAAGTTACCTCAGGACAGGCGAATTCACCCCTCCACTTT. Amino acids: CASSQVTSGQANSPLHF.

The CDR3 reads CASSQTSGASYNEQFF. CDR3 nucleotide sequence: TGTGCCAGCAGCCAGACTAGCGGGGCCTCCTACAATGAGCAGTTCTTC. V and J are TRBV5-4 and TRBJ2-1, with 11 positions matching TRBD2. The J segment lost 0 bases and the V segment lost 4 bases, leaving 3 bases of the junction unmatched. Germline V gene lookup returns CDR1 SGHNT and CDR2 YYREEE (reference sequence). The CDR3 contains 16 residues.

CDR3 in amino acids: CASSLSADNNYGYTF. The CDR3 DNA reads as TGTGCCAGCAGTTTATCGGCAGACAATAACTATGGCTACACCTTC. The V and J genes are TRBV27 and TRBJ1-2; D not certain. CDR1 MNHEY and CDR2 SMNVEV come from the germline V gene (reference sequence). This CDR3 comprises 15 residues. With 0 bases removed from V and 1 base from J, the gap between germline ends came to 9 bases.

The chain couples TRBV14 to TRBJ1-6, with TRBD1 matching 7 bases. Trimming cost V 6 bases and J 7 bases; bases outside gene matches: 9. Germline lookup yields CDR1 SGHDN and CDR2 FVKESK. The CDR3 consists of 15 residues. CDR3 sequence: CASSHFQGGNSPLHF. The CDR3 DNA is TGTGCCAGCAGTCATTTCCAGGGGGGCAATTCACCCCTCCACTTT.

The chain combines TRBV5-1 with TRBJ2-5, with TRBD2 as a possible D gene (6 bases). Trimming left V 5 bases short and J 5 bases short, with 10 bases between. CDR3 size: 12 residues. Germline assignment: CDR1 SGHRS and CDR2 YFSETQ. CDR3 amino acids: CASRTGGETQYF. The CDR3 DNA sequence: TGCGCCAGCAGGACCGGGGGTGAGACCCAGTACTTC.

The chain recombines TRBV29-1 with TRBJ1-2; D unresolved. This CDR3 region has 12 residues. The germline V gene has CDR1 SQVTM and CDR2 ANQGSEA. Between the trimmed V and J ends, which lost 4 bases and 7 bases, there was a span of 13 bases. The CDR3 region is CSVGTGSPGYTF. CDR3 sequence (DNA): TGCAGCGTTGGGACCGGCTCCCCTGGCTACACCTTC.

This clone was observed once. The chain recombines TRBV7-8 with TRBJ2-2, with a tentative D call TRBD2 (6 bases). Germline assignment: CDR1 SGHVS and CDR2 FQNEAQ. The V gene lost 3 bases and the J gene lost 7 bases, with 12 bases spanning the gap. This CDR3 is built from 14 residues. CDR3 in amino acids: CASSLGLPHGELFF. The CDR3 DNA reads as TGTGCCAGCAGCTTGGGACTTCCTCACGGGGAGCTGTTTTTT.

The V gene is TRBV6-2 or TRBV6-3, the J gene TRBJ2-7; D is undetermined. The CDR3 runs to 15 residues. V lost 3 bases to trimming and J lost 2 bases, with 14 bases between them. CDR1 is MNHEY, CDR2 SVGEGT, per germline. CDR3 bases: TGTGCCAGCAGTTATGGCGGAACCGGCACCTACGAGCAGTACTTC. Translation gives CASSYGGTGTYEQYF.

About this clone itself: In the same sample, other DNA sequences code for this CDR3. The chain links TRBV11-3 to TRBJ2-7, with D possibly matching TRBD2 (7 bases). Germline loops: CDR1 SGHNT, CDR2 YENEEA. Trimming pared 5 bases from V and 0 bases from J, leaving 11 bases between. The CDR3 has 14 amino acids. As DNA, the CDR3 is TGTGCCAGCAGCCCCGGGGGGCGCTCCTACGAGCAGTACTTC. This sequence encodes CASSPGGRSYEQYF.

Of note for this clone: At one end the junction does not follow the germline gene, possibly because of a read error. The rearrangement uses TRBV6-2 or TRBV6-3 and TRBJ2-1; 10 nucleotides align to TRBD1. CDR3 length equals 15 residues. Germline V CDR1 and CDR2: MNHEY, SVGEGT. The CDR3: CAISGPGQGSTQQFF. Here the CDR3 DNA reads TGTGCCATCAGTGGTCCGGGACAGGGGTCTACCCAGCAGTTCTTC.

V is TRBV7-8 and J is TRBJ1-6; TRBD1 agrees at 8 bases. Trimming took 3 bases from V and 10 from J; bases not matched to a gene: 11. The CDR3 runs to 16 residues. Germline V gene sequence: CDR1 SGHVS, CDR2 FQNEAQ. This CDR3 is CASSFYRDRQRSPLHF. CDR3 bases: TGTGCCAGCAGCTTTTACCGGGACAGGCAAAGGTCACCCCTCCACTTT.

Remarks on this clone: Other DNA variants within this sample encode the same CDR3. The CDR3 reads CASSLGGSNQPQHF. Here the CDR3 DNA reads TGCGCCAGCAGCTTGGGGGGGAGCAATCAGCCCCAGCATTTT. This chain connects TRBV5-1 to TRBJ1-5, with D tentatively TRBD1 (5 bases). The ends were cut back, 0 bases at V and 1 base at J, with 5 bases in the middle. The CDR3 has 14 amino acids. The V gene's germline CDR1 is SGHRS and CDR2 YFSETQ.

The chain employs TRBV5-1 and TRBJ2-7; D is uncertain. This CDR3 contains 12 residues. Germline lookup yields CDR1 SGHRS and CDR2 YFSETQ. V lost 0 bases, J lost 8 bases, and 9 bases lay in between. The CDR3 region has the DNA TGCGCCAGCAGCTTGGTTCCAGCCCAGCAGTACTTC. Translating gives CASSLVPAQQYF.

The chain has TRBV4-2 and TRBJ2-5; 7 bases line up with TRBD2. Germline V gene data show CDR1 as LGHNA and CDR2 as YNFKEQ. The J segment lost 1 base and the V segment lost 0 bases, leaving 2 bases of the junction unmatched. There are 15 residues in the CDR3. The CDR3 sequence: CASSQEQRGQETQYF. CDR3 DNA sequence: TGTGCCAGCAGCCAAGAGCAGCGGGGCCAAGAGACCCAGTACTTC.